Below are 10 T cell receptor beta chains sequenced from a single sample in a study of cytomegalovirus exposure and HLA in healthy donors. The PCR made use of 60 Vbeta and 13 Jbeta primers. Sequencing was performed with immunoSEQ multiplex PCR; in TCRdb, only in-frame clones are kept and a portion is missing. The sample holds 100,000 to 150,000 clones, about 71% seen once. Sequencing was performed on PBMCs. The receptor set was obtained from a woman aged 50 to 60 in good health and CMV-seronegative.

The chain has TRBV6-4 and TRBJ2-3; TRBD2 matches at 7 bases. The CDR3 consists of 15 residues. V shed 0 bases and J 4 bases; nucleotides not matched to a gene: 4. Germline-derived CDR1 and CDR2 are MRHNA and SNTAGT. CDR3 sequence reads: CASSDSASGSDTQYF. CDR3 coding DNA: TGTGCCAGCAGTGACTCGGCTAGCGGATCAGATACGCAGTATTTT.

The rearrangement joins TRBV28 to TRBJ1-2; D call uncertain. The CDR3 is 12 residues long. Trimming took off 8 bases at V and 6 bases at J, with 13 bases between the two ends. Per germline, CDR1 MDHEN and CDR2 SYDVKM. The CDR3 DNA sequence: TGTGCCAGCGCCATGACGGAGAATGGCTACACCTTC. It codes for CASAMTENGYTF.

The CDR3 spells CASSQDRLAYEQYF. The CDR3 DNA is TGTGCCAGCAGCCAAGATCGACTAGCCTACGAGCAGTACTTC. V is TRBV4-2 and J is TRBJ2-7, with D maybe TRBD2 (6 bases). V gave up 0 bases and J gave up 2 bases, with 8 bases separating them. There are 14 residues in the CDR3. Germline assignment: CDR1 LGHNA and CDR2 YNFKEQ.

This chain joins TRBV28 and TRBJ2-5, with TRBD1 matching 7 bases. The trim removed 6 bases at V and 0 bases at J, leaving 13 bases unmatched. The CDR3 is made up of 17 amino acids. Germline V CDR1 and CDR2: MDHEN, SYDVKM. CDR3 nucleotides: TGTGCCAGCAGCTCAGCCGACAGGGTTATGTACCAAGAGACCCAGTACTTC. This codes for CASSSADRVMYQETQYF.

The chain employs TRBV11-3 and TRBJ2-2; a possible D gene is TRBD2 (5 bases). Trimming took 5 bases from V and 5 from J, leaving 12 bases between them. The germline gives CDR1 SGHNT, CDR2 YENEEA. This CDR3 comprises 14 residues. The DNA for the CDR3 is TGTGCCAGCAGCCCGGGGTCGAGAACCGGGGAGCTGTTTTTT. This gives the protein CASSPGSRTGELFF. The complete variable domain, with remaining parts taken from reference TRBV11-3 and TRBJ2-2, reads EAGVVQSPRYKIIEKKQPVAFWCNPISGHNTLYWYLQNLGQGPELLIRYENEEAVDDSQLPKDRFSAERLKGVDSTLKIQPAELGDSAVYLCASSPGSRTGELFFGEGSRLTVL.

A few counts support this clone. The chain employs TRBV27 and TRBJ2-1, with TRBD2 matching over 8 bases. The CDR3 extends over 12 amino acids. V gave up 6 bases and J gave up 9 bases; unmatched junction bases: 4. Germline V gene data show CDR1 as MNHEY and CDR2 as SMNVEV (reference sequence). CDR3 sequence: CASSRGGGEQFF. In DNA, the CDR3 is TGTGCCAGCAGCCGGGGGGGCGGTGAGCAGTTCTTC.

This chain joins TRBV25-1 and TRBJ2-5; D gene uncertain. The J call is doubtful: the DNA matches TRBJ2-7 better. The CDR3 totals 13 residues. CDR1 is MGHDK, CDR2 SYGVNS, per germline. The CDR3 reads CASSGLDDYEQYF. The DNA for the CDR3 is TGTGCCAGCAGTGGGTTAGATGACTACGAGCAGTACTTC.

A single count supports this clone. The chain uses TRBV28 and TRBJ2-3; 7 nucleotides match TRBD1. The CDR3 runs to 16 residues. V lost 1 base to trimming and J lost 0 bases; unmatched junction nucleotides: 4. Germline V gene sequence: CDR1 MDHEN, CDR2 SYDVKM. The CDR3 loop reads CASSLSGTASTDTQYF. CDR3 bases: TGTGCCAGCAGTTTATCCGGGACAGCTAGCACAGATACGCAGTATTTT.

On this clone itself: At the DNA level, this CDR3 is encoded by other sequences in the same sample as well. This chain connects TRBV6-5 to TRBJ1-5; TRBD1 matches at 10 bases. CDR1 is MNHEY and CDR2 is SVGAGI in the germline V gene. The CDR3 covers 13 residues. V shed 6 bases and J 5 bases; nucleotides not matched to a gene: 1. In DNA, the CDR3 is TGTGCCAGCAGGACAGGGGGCGATCAGCCCCAGCATTTT. It translates to CASRTGGDQPQHF.

The V gene is TRBV27, the J gene TRBJ1-5; 7 bases map to TRBD1. Trimming took 5 bases from V and 2 from J; bases not matched to a gene: 6. The CDR3 has 15 residues. From germline, CDR1 is MNHEY and CDR2 SMNVEV (reference sequence). CDR3: CASSPTGEGNQPQHF. The DNA of the CDR3 is TGTGCCAGCAGTCCCACAGGGGAAGGCAATCAGCCCCAGCATTTT.